This T cell receptor (beta chain) comes out of a study of blood T cells in healthy people across ages. The CDR3 sequence is 16 residues long. Trimming left V 1 base short and J 0 bases short, with 7 bases between. The germline V gene has CDR1 SGHTA and CDR2 FQGNSA. Primers used in a second PCR of about 7 to 12 cycles were a sample-barcoded 5' primer and a J-beta primer mix. TCRdb passed the 5' RACE reads through MiXCR, listing each CDR3 protein once. Among about 640,000 distinct CDR3 sequences listed, over 40% were seen once. In this sample, this clonotype turned up a few times. This receptor was taken from a man older than 75 in good health. This sequence joins TRBV7-2 and TRBJ2-6, with D perhaps TRBD2 (5 bases). The specimen was blood. The CDR3, as DNA: TGTGCCAGCAGCTTAGGCGCGGGCTCTGGGGCCAACGTCCTGACTTTC. Amino acid sequence: CASSLGAGSGANVLTF.